This T cell receptor (beta chain) stems from a study of T cell responses to AZD1222 COVID-19 vaccine. Study-level points and caveats: Along spike, vaccine-associated CD4 TCRs were found throughout, with dominance at 160-218 and 743-854. Samples come after the peak T cell response, not at day 14.

As for this clone: Its antigen is unidentified.

In germline, CDR1 is LNHDA, CDR2 SQIVND (reference sequence). V was cut by 6 bases and J by 0 bases, with 15 bases left in between. CDR3 length: 16 amino acids. Clones were sequenced by immunoSEQ multiplex PCR, and TCRdb holds only the in-frame ones, with some missing. The data show 95,000 to 150,000 clones, with roughly 91% seen just once and around 5% held by the top ten. Material: peripheral blood, obtained 28 days after the second AZD1222 dose. The TCR was taken from an adult who received the AZD1222 COVID-19 vaccine. The V gene is TRBV19, the J gene TRBJ1-3; perhaps TRBD1 as D (5 bases). CDR3 sequence: CASSNLRGSSGNTIYF. The CDR3, as DNA: TGTGCCAGTAGCAACTTAAGGGGTTCCTCTGGAAACACCATATATTTT. Combining the CDR3 with reference TRBV19 and TRBJ1-3 gives the whole variable domain DGGITQSPKYLFRKEGQNVTLSCEQNLNHDAMYWYRQDPGQGLRLIYYSQIVNDFQKGDIAEGYSVSREKKESFPLTVTSAQKNPTAFYLCASSNLRGSSGNTIYFGEGSWLTVV.